The 20 T cell receptor beta chains below come from one sample, sequenced in a study of PD-1 blockade in classical Hodgkin lymphoma. Time point noted: cycle 4 day 1 (C4D1), after 6 weeks of nivolumab. There was relapse after autologous stem cell transplantation in every patient, and there was variation in brentuximab vedotin exposure. Sequencing used immunoSEQ multiplex PCR; TCRdb keeps in-frame clones, though not all of them. The sample holds tens of thousands of clones, around two thirds seen once. The sequencing used peripheral blood mononuclear cells (PBMCs), collected before the fourth cycle of nivolumab. The source is a human donor with classical Hodgkin lymphoma.

The V and J genes are TRBV28 and TRBJ2-3; 11 positions agree with TRBD1. CDR1 MDHEN and CDR2 SYDVKM come from the germline V gene. The CDR3 spans 15 residues. With 3 bases clipped from V and 7 bases from J, the junction kept 6 bases outside the gene matches. The CDR3 DNA reads as TGTGCCAGCAGTTTCAAGGGACAGGGGGGAAATACGCAGTATTTT. Translated: CASSFKGQGGNTQYF.

The rearrangement links TRBV7-2 to TRBJ2-3; D may be TRBD2 (6 bases). V was clipped by 5 bases and J by 3 bases, with 15 bases between them. CDR1 is SGHTA, CDR2 FQGNSA, per germline. This CDR3 is 15 amino acids long. The chain's CDR3 is CASSPQVAGTDTQYF. CDR3 sequence (DNA): TGTGCCAGCAGCCCCCAGGTTGCGGGGACAGATACGCAGTATTTT.

V gene TRBV10-3 combines with J gene TRBJ2-3, with D perhaps matching TRBD2 (7 bases). This CDR3 contains 17 residues. In germline, CDR1 is ENHRY, CDR2 SYGVKD. The V and J ends lost 6 bases and 5 bases respectively, with 24 bases between them. The CDR3 protein is CAISLGGGTLGKDTQYF. The CDR3 region has the DNA TGTGCCATCAGCTTAGGGGGGGGGACACTCGGGAAAGATACGCAGTATTTT.

The V and J genes are TRBV18 and TRBJ1-2, with D possibly being TRBD1 (6 bases). The V and J ends lost 6 bases and 4 bases respectively, with 12 bases between them. The length of the CDR3 is 13 residues. Germline V gene sequence: CDR1 KGHSH, CDR2 LQKENI. The CDR3 DNA is TGTGCCAGCTCCACGGGGGGGGCCTATGGCTACACCTTC. Amino acids: CASSTGGAYGYTF.

This sequence joins TRBV28 and TRBJ1-5, with D possibly being TRBD1 (6 bases). The V end was cut by 2 bases, the J end by 4 bases, with 12 bases between. The germline gives CDR1 MDHEN, CDR2 SYDVKM. The CDR3 runs to 15 residues. The CDR3 spells CASSLPGQFNQPQHF. DNA for the CDR3: TGTGCCAGCAGTTTACCTGGACAGTTTAATCAGCCCCAGCATTTT.

The chain recombines TRBV7-2 with TRBJ2-6; D remains ambiguous. The CDR3 length is 14 residues. Germline V CDR1 and CDR2: SGHTA, FQGNSA. V lost 3 bases, J lost 0 bases, and 3 bases lay in between. The CDR3 DNA reads as TGTGCCAGCAGCTTGGGCTCTGGGGCCAACGTCCTGACTTTC. Encoded protein: CASSLGSGANVLTF. The full variable domain, in which reference TRBV7-2 and TRBJ2-6 provide the parts outside the CDR3, is GAGVSQSPSNKVTEKGKDVELRCDPISGHTALYWYRQSLGQGLEFLIYFQGNSAPDKSGLPSDRFSAERTGGSVSTLTIQRTQQEDSAVYLCASSLGSGANVLTFGAGSRLTVL.

This clone was counted a few times. Other DNA sequences in the sample encode the same CDR3. This rearrangement joins TRBV19 to TRBJ2-7, with a tentative D call TRBD2 (6 bases). Germline values: CDR1 LNHDA, CDR2 SQIVND (reference sequence). The CDR3 contains 13 residues. Trimming shortened V by 3 bases and J by 2 bases, and 8 bases separated the two germline ends. CDR3 sequence: CASSIGGTYEQYF. DNA of the CDR3: TGTGCCAGTAGTATCGGGGGAACCTACGAGCAGTACTTC.

This chain links TRBV5-1 with TRBJ2-7, with D tentatively TRBD1 (6 bases). Deletions cut 1 base from V and 0 bases from J, with 8 bases between. This CDR3 contains 14 residues. CDR1 is SGHRS, CDR2 YFSETQ, per germline. The CDR3 region has the DNA TGCGCCAGCAGCTTGACAGGGACCTCCTACGAGCAGTACTTC. This encodes CASSLTGTSYEQYF. Drawing the rest from reference TRBV5-1 and TRBJ2-7, the complete variable domain is KAGVTQTPRYLIKTRGQQVTLSCSPISGHRSVSWYQQTPGQGLQFLFEYFSETQRNKGNFPGRFSGRQFSNSRSEMNVSTLELGDSALYLCASSLTGTSYEQYFGPGTRLTVT.

Remarks on this clone: Germline and junction disagree at one end, which may indicate a read error. This chain uses TRBV7-9 with TRBJ2-7; 9 bases are a match to TRBD1. The CDR3 is 18 amino acids. Germline V gene data show CDR1 as SEHNR and CDR2 as FQNEAQ (reference sequence). DNA of the CDR3: TGCGCCAGCAGCCAAGAAATTGGGACAGGGTTCAGATCCTACGAGCAGTACTTC. This codes for CASSQEIGTGFRSYEQYF.

This chain uses TRBV19 with TRBJ2-7; 9 bases are shared with TRBD1. The V segment lost 4 bases and the J segment 7 bases; nucleotides outside the gene matches: 11. Germline CDR1 and CDR2: LNHDA and SQIVND (reference sequence). CDR3 size: 15 residues. The DNA for the CDR3 is TGTGCCAGTAGTAGTATAGGACAGGGGAAGGAAGAGCAGTACTTC. It encodes CASSSIGQGKEEQYF.

This clone has just a few counts. J is TRBJ2-3 and V is TRBV19; TRBD2 aligns across 11 bases. This CDR3 has 15 residues. Germline V lookup: CDR1 LNHDA, CDR2 SQIVND (reference sequence). Losses at the gene ends were 5 bases for V and 2 bases for J; bases not matched to a gene: 3. The chain's CDR3 is CASSRLAGFTDTQYF. Written as DNA, the CDR3 is TGTGCCAGTAGTCGACTAGCGGGGTTCACAGATACGCAGTATTTT.

The chain carries TRBV7-9 and TRBJ1-5, with unresolved D. The CDR3 runs to 14 residues. The ends were cut back, 1 base at V and 2 bases at J, with 6 bases in the middle. Germline assignment: CDR1 SEHNR and CDR2 FQNEAQ (reference sequence). In nucleotides, the CDR3 is TGTGCCAGCAGCTTAGGTCGCGGCAATCAGCCCCAGCATTTT. It translates to CASSLGRGNQPQHF.

The chain links TRBV5-1 to TRBJ2-2; weak D call: TRBD1 (5 bases). The V end was cut by 1 base, the J end by 1 base, with 5 bases between. Germline V lookup: CDR1 SGHRS, CDR2 YFSETQ. The CDR3 extends over 14 amino acids. CDR3 sequence (DNA): TGCGCCAGCAGCTTGACAGGGAACACCGGGGAGCTGTTTTTT. Translation: CASSLTGNTGELFF.

The chain links TRBV9 to TRBJ2-2; the D is unclear. V was cut by 2 bases and J by 6 bases, with 5 bases left in between. The CDR3 extends over 12 amino acids. Germline CDR1 and CDR2: SGDLS and YYNGEE. This chain's CDR3 is CASSVRPGELFF. Written as DNA, the CDR3 is TGTGCCAGCAGCGTTCGCCCCGGGGAGCTGTTTTTT.

V is TRBV30 and J is TRBJ1-2; D is uncertain. CDR1 and CDR2 (germline): GTSNPN, SVGIG (reference sequence). This CDR3 comprises 13 residues. V lost 0 bases to trimming and J lost 3 bases, with 8 bases between them. The CDR3: CAWSVREDYGYTF. The CDR3 DNA sequence: TGTGCCTGGAGTGTACGGGAGGACTATGGCTACACCTTC.

This sequence joins TRBV6-6 and TRBJ2-5, with 7 bases that match TRBD1. The V gene end was trimmed by 2 bases and the J gene end by 5 bases; junction bases not matched to a gene: 11. The CDR3 covers 16 residues. The germline gives CDR1 MNHNY, CDR2 SVGAGI (reference sequence). The CDR3 bases are TGTGCCAGCAGTTACATGTCAGGGGGTTTAGAGGAGACCCAGTACTTC. Protein product: CASSYMSGGLEETQYF.

The CDR3 sequence: CASSEFGGCNQPQHF. The DNA for the CDR3 is TGCGCCAGCAGTGAATTCGGGGGCTGCAATCAGCCCCAGCATTTT. V gene TRBV10-1 combines with J gene TRBJ1-5; a weak D match, TRBD1 (6 bases). V shed 3 bases and J shed 2 bases, with 11 bases lying between them. Germline V lookup: CDR1 WNHNN, CDR2 SYGVQD (reference sequence). This CDR3 has 15 residues.

The V and J genes are TRBV27 and TRBJ2-7, with D possibly being TRBD1 or TRBD2 (6 bases each). The germline V gene encodes CDR1 MNHEY and CDR2 SMNVEV (reference sequence). Trimming took off 9 bases at V and 1 base at J, with 19 bases between the two ends. There are 15 residues in the CDR3. The DNA of the CDR3 is TGTGCCAGTTGGGACCGTGGAGGGGGTTCCTACGAGCAGTACTTC. Residues: CASWDRGGGSYEQYF.

The chain recombines TRBV5-1 with TRBJ1-6; 9 positions agree with TRBD1. Germline-derived CDR1 and CDR2 are SGHRS and YFSETQ. The V segment lost 4 bases and the J segment 5 bases; nucleotides outside the gene matches: 4. This CDR3 has 15 residues. The CDR3 loop reads CASSRTGADNSPLHF. CDR3 nucleotide sequence: TGCGCCAGCAGCCGGACAGGGGCGGATAATTCACCCCTCCACTTT.

J is TRBJ1-4 and V is TRBV7-9; D remains unclear. This CDR3 is 15 amino acids long. Trimming took 0 bases from V and 1 from J, leaving 6 bases between them. CDR1 is SEHNR, CDR2 FQNEAQ, per germline (reference sequence). Here the CDR3 reads CASSLARLTNEKLFF. CDR3 DNA sequence: TGTGCCAGCAGCTTAGCTAGACTAACTAATGAAAAACTGTTTTTT.